The sequence of this T cell receptor beta chain was determined in a study of identical twins. Every sampled donor was Caucasian and healthy. With regard to this clonotype: The antigen remains unidentified.

This CDR3 comprises 13 residues. Germline values: CDR1 LNHDA, CDR2 SQIVND (reference sequence). J was trimmed by 3 bases and V by 7 bases; bases with no gene match: 3. A single record per CDR3 protein comes from TCRdb applying MiXCR to the 5' RACE reads. Here the sample spans about 200,000 distinct CDR3 sequences, over 9.5% being singletons. The study's findings and limits: Beta out-of-frame sequences displayed a weaker excess of sharing between twins.

Sequences were obtained from memory T cells sorted from blood. The chain is built from TRBV19 and TRBJ2-1, with TRBD2 matching over 7 bases. This receptor was identified in a man aged 50 to 60 in good health. The CDR3 DNA sequence: TGTGCCAGTATCCAGCGGGGCTACAATGAGCAGTTCTTC. This gives the protein CASIQRGYNEQFF. Filled out from reference TRBV19 and TRBJ2-1, the complete variable domain reads DGGITQSPKYLFRKEGQNVTLSCEQNLNHDAMYWYRQDPGQGLRLIYYSQIVNDFQKGDIAEGYSVSREKKESFPLTVTSAQKNPTAFYLCASIQRGYNEQFFGPGTRLTVL.